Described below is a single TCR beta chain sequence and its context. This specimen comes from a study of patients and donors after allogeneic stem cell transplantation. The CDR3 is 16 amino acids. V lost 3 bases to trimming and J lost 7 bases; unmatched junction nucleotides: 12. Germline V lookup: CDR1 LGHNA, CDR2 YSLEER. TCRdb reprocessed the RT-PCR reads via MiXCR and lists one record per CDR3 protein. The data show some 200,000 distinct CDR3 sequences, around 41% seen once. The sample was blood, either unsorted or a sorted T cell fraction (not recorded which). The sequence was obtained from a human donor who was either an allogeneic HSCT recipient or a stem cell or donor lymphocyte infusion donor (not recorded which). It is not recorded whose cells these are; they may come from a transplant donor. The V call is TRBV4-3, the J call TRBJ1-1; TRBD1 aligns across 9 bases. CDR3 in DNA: TGCGCCAGCAGCCAGGATACAGGGGGCTATGCACTTGAAGCTTTCTTT. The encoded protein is CASSQDTGGYALEAFF.